This passage covers 14 T cell receptor beta chains from one sample sequenced in a study of blood T cell repertoires in COVID-19. Only in-frame clones appear in the TCRdb table, and some are missing; sequencing was by immunoSEQ multiplex PCR. The data hold about 160,000 clones, with over 80% observed a single time. The specimen sequenced was peripheral blood. Source of these receptors: a woman of 80 years or more with active or convalescent COVID-19.

The gene calls are TRBV18 and TRBJ2-7; TRBD1 matches 10 bases. The V gene end was trimmed by 4 bases and the J gene end by 2 bases; junction bases not matched to a gene: 5. The CDR3 runs 15 residues. Germline-derived CDR1 and CDR2 are KGHSH and LQKENI. This chain's CDR3 is CASSLGGQGTYEQYF. The CDR3 coding sequence is TGTGCCAGCTCACTAGGGGGACAGGGGACCTACGAGCAGTACTTC. The whole variable domain, remainder taken from reference TRBV18 and TRBJ2-7, is NAGVMQNPRHLVRRRGQEARLRCSPMKGHSHVYWYRQLPEEGLKFMVYLQKENIIDESGMPKERFSAEFPKEGPSILRIQQVVRGDSAAYFCASSLGGQGTYEQYFGPGTRLTVT.

This chain uses TRBV30 with TRBJ1-5; D ambiguous. CDR1 and CDR2 from the germline V gene are GTSNPN and SVGIG (reference sequence). This CDR3 spans 15 amino acids. V was clipped by 3 bases and J by 6 bases, with 18 bases between them. CDR3 protein: CAWSPGRVFGQPQHF. The CDR3 region has the DNA TGTGCCTGGAGCCCCGGGAGGGTTTTTGGTCAGCCCCAGCATTTT.

The rearrangement links TRBV3-1 (or the pseudogene TRBV3-2) to TRBJ2-5, with D possibly being TRBD1 (6 bases). V lost 3 bases and J lost 2, with 22 bases in between. Germline loops: CDR1 LGHDT, CDR2 YNNKEL (reference sequence). The CDR3 runs to 18 residues. CDR3 region: CASSHPYHGTPGQETQYF. CDR3 nucleotide sequence: TGTGCCAGCAGCCACCCCTATCACGGGACACCCGGACAAGAGACCCAGTACTTC.

The chain is built from TRBV13 and TRBJ2-3, with D possibly being TRBD2 (5 bases). V was cut by 5 bases and J by 1 base, with 16 bases left in between. Germline V gene lookup returns CDR1 PRHDT and CDR2 FYEKMQ (reference sequence). The CDR3 consists of 16 residues. The chain's CDR3 is CASSPNGRRRTDTQYF. The CDR3 nucleotides are TGTGCCAGCAGCCCGAATGGGAGAAGACGCACAGATACGCAGTATTTT.

This clone appeared a few times. V is TRBV30 and J is TRBJ1-1; D not certain. CDR1 and CDR2 from the germline V gene are GTSNPN and SVGIG (reference sequence). Deletions cut 3 bases from V and 2 bases from J, with 10 bases between. CDR3 size: 13 residues. CDR3 loop: CAWSSESNTEAFF. For the CDR3, the DNA is TGTGCCTGGAGCTCAGAATCAAACACTGAAGCTTTCTTT.

The chain joins TRBV6-6 to TRBJ1-4; 8 nucleotides match TRBD1. This CDR3 has 13 residues. V shed 3 bases, J shed 13 bases, and the junction held 7 bases outside the gene matches. Germline V gene lookup returns CDR1 MNHNY and CDR2 SVGAGI (reference sequence). The CDR3 nucleotides read TGTGCCAGCAGTTATGGGGACAGGTCGAGACTGTTTTTT. Translation gives CASSYGDRSRLFF.

The chain carries TRBV9 and TRBJ1-1, with 9 nucleotides matching TRBD1. V gave up 0 bases and J gave up 0 bases; unmatched junction bases: 0. The CDR3 consists of 15 residues. CDR1 SGDLS and CDR2 YYNGEE come from the germline V gene. CDR3 in amino acids: CASSVGDRVNTEAFF. As DNA, the CDR3 is TGTGCCAGCAGCGTAGGGGACAGGGTGAACACTGAAGCTTTCTTT.

In nucleotides, the CDR3 is TGTGCCAGCAGCTGGGGACAGACCTACGAGCAGTACTTC. Translated, it gives CASSWGQTYEQYF. This chain links TRBV7-9 with TRBJ2-7; TRBD1 matches at 7 bases. This CDR3 spans 13 amino acids. Per germline, CDR1 SEHNR and CDR2 FQNEAQ (reference sequence). The J segment lost 2 bases and the V segment lost 4 bases, leaving 2 bases of the junction unmatched.

The V gene is TRBV18, the J gene TRBJ2-7; 7 bases are shared with TRBD1. CDR1 is KGHSH, CDR2 LQKENI, per germline. The V gene end was trimmed by 1 base and the J gene end by 2 bases; junction bases not matched to a gene: 8. This CDR3 spans 16 amino acids. The CDR3 reads CASSPQSGRGTYEQYF. In DNA, the CDR3 is TGTGCCAGCTCACCACAATCGGGCAGGGGGACCTACGAGCAGTACTTC.

The rearrangement joins TRBV6-6 to TRBJ1-3; tentative D call: TRBD1 (5 bases). The CDR3 contains 16 residues. Germline V CDR1 and CDR2: MNHNY, SVGAGI (reference sequence). The ends were cut back, 0 bases at V and 0 bases at J, with 9 bases in the middle. CDR3 residues: CASSYSGQGSGNTIYF. The CDR3 DNA reads TGTGCCAGCAGTTACTCGGGCCAGGGCTCTGGAAACACCATATATTTT.

The V gene is TRBV6-5, the J gene TRBJ2-3, with D tentatively TRBD2 (5 bases). The CDR3 length is 15 residues. CDR1 and CDR2 from the germline V gene are MNHEY and SVGAGI. The V end was cut by 7 bases, the J end by 1 base, with 15 bases between. In DNA form, the CDR3 reads TGTGCCAGCACGGGGTCAGGTTCCGGCACAGATACGCAGTATTTT. It is translated as CASTGSGSGTDTQYF.

The V call is TRBV30, the J call TRBJ2-2, with D tentatively TRBD1 (6 bases). Germline loops: CDR1 GTSNPN, CDR2 SVGIG (reference sequence). Trimming took off 1 base at V and 0 bases at J, with 9 bases between the two ends. The CDR3 totals 15 residues. The CDR3 region is CAWSGTGPNTGELFF. DNA for the CDR3: TGTGCCTGGAGTGGCACAGGGCCGAACACCGGGGAGCTGTTTTTT. The complete variable domain, with remaining parts taken from reference TRBV30 and TRBJ2-2, reads SQTIHQWPATLVQPVGSPLSLECTVEGTSNPNLYWYRQAAGRGLQLLFYSVGIGQISSEVPQNLSASRPQDRQFILSSKKLLLSDSGFYLCAWSGTGPNTGELFFGEGSRLTVL.

This chain connects TRBV12-5 to TRBJ2-1, with 8 positions matching TRBD1. CDR1 is LGHNT and CDR2 is FRNRAP in the germline V gene. The CDR3 is 13 amino acids. V dropped 7 bases and J dropped 5; count of bases not matched to a gene: 4. The CDR3 sequence is CASVRTGNNEQFF. CDR3 in DNA: TGTGCTAGTGTTCGGACAGGGAACAATGAGCAGTTCTTC.

J is TRBJ1-2 and V is TRBV6-5; 7 nucleotides align to TRBD1. Germline-derived CDR1 and CDR2 are MNHEY and SVGAGI. V was pared by 7 bases and J by 0 bases, with 5 bases of the junction left unmatched. The CDR3 totals 14 residues. The CDR3 reads CASTRDSSNYGYTF. For the CDR3, the DNA is TGTGCCAGCACTAGGGACAGCTCTAACTATGGCTACACCTTC.